The rows below give T cell receptor beta chains drawn from one sample of a study of vaccination and CD4 T cells after COVID-19. The antigens for these receptors are not known. In TCRdb, the PCR reads were re-called with MiXCR into one record per CDR3 protein. The repertoire holds 9,500 to 15,000 distinct CDR3 sequences, with about 50% as singletons. Sequencing was performed on CD4+ T cells from blood, cultured in vitro. Receptors originate from a human donor who had recovered from COVID-19. The CDR3 runs from the conserved cysteine through the conserved F or W. The order of the fields is V gene, D gene, clone size, J gene, CDR3 protein, CDR3 DNA. D genes are given only for firm matches. Clone sizes are given selectively: once, few, many, or a class where the clone is expanded.

V gene: TRBV20-1
D gene: TRBD1
clone size: .
J gene: TRBJ1-1
CDR3 protein: CSARYYRGVNTEAFF
CDR3 DNA: TGCAGTGCTAGATATTACAGGGGTGTGAACACTGAAGCTTTCTTT

V gene: TRBV10-3
D gene: .
clone size: few
J gene: TRBJ2-6
CDR3 protein: CAISEGGGSGANVLTF
CDR3 DNA: TGTGCCATCAGTGAGGGTGGAGGCTCTGGGGCCAACGTCCTGACTTTC

V gene: TRBV20-1
D gene: TRBD2
clone size: .
J gene: TRBJ2-1
CDR3 protein: CSARDPTSGRDEQFF
CDR3 DNA: TGCAGTGCTAGAGATCCCACTAGCGGGAGAGATGAGCAGTTCTTC

V gene: TRBV11-3
D gene: .
clone size: .
J gene: TRBJ2-1
CDR3 protein: CASSPGTEYNEQFF
CDR3 DNA: TGTGCCAGCAGCCCCGGGACGGAGTACAATGAGCAGTTCTTC

V gene: TRBV5-1
D gene: .
clone size: few
J gene: TRBJ1-6
CDR3 protein: CASSPGWGLEGNSPLHF
CDR3 DNA: TGCGCCAGCAGCCCGGGGTGGGGGCTGGAAGGAAATTCACCCCTCCACTTT

V gene: TRBV6-1
D gene: .
clone size: .
J gene: TRBJ2-2
CDR3 protein: CASSETIGPYTGELFF
CDR3 DNA: TGTGCCAGCAGTGAGACAATCGGGCCTTACACCGGGGAGCTGTTTTTT

V gene: TRBV27
D gene: .
clone size: .
J gene: TRBJ2-5
CDR3 protein: CASSPRSAKETQYF
CDR3 DNA: TGTGCCAGCAGCCCCCGCAGCGCAAAAGAGACCCAGTACTTC

V gene: TRBV7-2
D gene: .
clone size: .
J gene: TRBJ2-1
CDR3 protein: CASSLGHLRLGQFF
CDR3 DNA: TGTGCCAGCAGCTTAGGCCACCTACGTTTAGGGCAGTTCTTC

V gene: TRBV9
D gene: .
clone size: .
J gene: TRBJ2-2
CDR3 protein: CASSPLNWRLGGELFF
CDR3 DNA: TGTGCCAGCAGCCCACTTAATTGGAGATTGGGCGGGGAGCTGTTTTTT

V gene: TRBV6-1
D gene: .
clone size: .
J gene: TRBJ2-7
CDR3 protein: CASRLQGREQYF
CDR3 DNA: TGTGCCAGCAGACTCCAGGGGCGGGAGCAGTACTTC

V gene: TRBV28
D gene: TRBD1
clone size: .
J gene: TRBJ1-5
CDR3 protein: CASSPGQAVGDQPQHF
CDR3 DNA: TGTGCCAGCAGTCCGGGACAGGCTGTGGGGGATCAGCCCCAGCATTTT

V gene: TRBV6-5
D gene: .
clone size: .
J gene: TRBJ2-7
CDR3 protein: CASSLLRDYEQYF
CDR3 DNA: TGTGCCAGCAGTTTGTTGCGGGACTACGAGCAGTACTTC

V gene: TRBV6-1
D gene: .
clone size: .
J gene: TRBJ2-5
CDR3 protein: CASTGGKETQYF
CDR3 DNA: TGTGCCAGCACCGGCGGGAAAGAGACCCAGTACTTC

V gene: TRBV2
D gene: .
clone size: few
J gene: TRBJ1-2
CDR3 protein: CASRSPGVRGESYGYTF
CDR3 DNA: TGTGCCAGCAGAAGTCCTGGGGTCAGGGGCGAAAGCTATGGCTACACCTTC

V gene: TRBV2
D gene: .
clone size: .
J gene: TRBJ1-2
CDR3 protein: CASSEVQVEVGGYTF
CDR3 DNA: TGTGCCAGCAGTGAGGTACAGGTAGAAGTAGGTGGCTACACCTTC

V gene: TRBV6-2/TRBV6-3
D gene: .
clone size: .
J gene: TRBJ1-5
CDR3 protein: CASSRSGDQPQHF
CDR3 DNA: TGTGCCAGCAGCCGCTCGGGGGATCAGCCCCAGCATTTT